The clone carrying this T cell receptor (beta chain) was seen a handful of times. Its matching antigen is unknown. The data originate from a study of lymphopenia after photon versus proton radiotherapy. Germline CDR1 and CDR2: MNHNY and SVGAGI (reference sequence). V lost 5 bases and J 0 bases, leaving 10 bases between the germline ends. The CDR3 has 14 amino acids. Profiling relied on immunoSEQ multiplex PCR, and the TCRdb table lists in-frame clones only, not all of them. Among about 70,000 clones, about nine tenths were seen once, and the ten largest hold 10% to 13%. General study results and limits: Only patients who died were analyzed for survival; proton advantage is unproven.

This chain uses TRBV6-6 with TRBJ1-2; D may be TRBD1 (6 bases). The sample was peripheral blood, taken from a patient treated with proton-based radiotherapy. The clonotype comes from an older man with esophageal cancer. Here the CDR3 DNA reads TGTGCCAGCAGTAGCTCAGGGGCTAACTATGGCTACACCTTC. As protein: CASSSSGANYGYTF.